This TCR beta chain was captured in a study of OX40 agonist ivuxolimab in advanced cancers. Study information: Ivuxolimab is an agonistic anti-OX40 (CD134) antibody, and patients were treated with it. The dose-escalation cohort had hepatocellular carcinoma, melanoma, renal cell or head and neck cancer. The study, taken as a whole, reports: The study observed clonal expansion of CD4+ and CD8+ blood T cells by week 6 at 0.1 to 3.0 mg/kg.

Trimming took off 0 bases at V and 3 bases at J, with 15 bases between the two ends. The CDR3 spans 17 residues. CDR1 is MNHEY and CDR2 is SMNVEV in the germline V gene (reference sequence). This clone was recorded only once. Antigen specificity is unknown. Data came from immunoSEQ multiplex PCR; TCRdb stores just in-frame clones and leaves some out. The profile shows roughly 61,000 clones, 70% to 90% of them singletons. The receptor was derived from an adult with an advanced solid tumor such as melanoma, head and neck, liver or kidney cancer. This rearrangement joins TRBV27 to TRBJ1-5; D may be TRBD1 (5 bases). This sample comprised CD4+ or CD8+ T cells sorted from blood, obtained in a trial of the OX40 agonist ivuxolimab. The CDR3 DNA sequence: TGTGCCAGCAGTTTATCAGGGGTCAGGGCGCACAATCAGCCCCAGCATTTT. Translated: CASSLSGVRAHNQPQHF.